This T cell receptor (beta chain) was documented in a study of low-dose radiotherapy and immunotherapy resistance in tumors. Study background: Patients took aspirin 300 mg by mouth once daily. This continued for four cycles, starting on cycle 1 day 1.

With TRAV- and TRBV-specific primers, first-strand cDNA was made, covering the alpha and beta chains. An approximately 19-cycle PCR with a constant-region primer and V-primer adapter amplified TCRs. Amplification (by in vitro transcription) was performed on isolated mRNA. TCRdb passed the reads through MiXCR, listing each CDR3 protein once. This sample has about 39,000 distinct CDR3 sequences, with 31% found just once. The ends were cut back, 0 bases at V and 5 bases at J, with 7 bases in the middle. Germline V gene data show CDR1 as GTSNPN and CDR2 as SVGIG (reference sequence). This CDR3 has 12 amino acids. Indicated time point: before trial treatment. Concerning this clonotype: Given a much more abundant clone one base away, this may be a read error.

The V gene is TRBV30, the J gene TRBJ1-1; the D is unclear. The sample was PBMCs, taken before treatment. The source of this sequence is a male donor with gallbladder cancer. The CDR3 nucleotides are TGTGCCTGGAGTGTACCTGAGACTGAAGCTTTCTTT. Amino acid sequence: CAWSVPETEAFF.